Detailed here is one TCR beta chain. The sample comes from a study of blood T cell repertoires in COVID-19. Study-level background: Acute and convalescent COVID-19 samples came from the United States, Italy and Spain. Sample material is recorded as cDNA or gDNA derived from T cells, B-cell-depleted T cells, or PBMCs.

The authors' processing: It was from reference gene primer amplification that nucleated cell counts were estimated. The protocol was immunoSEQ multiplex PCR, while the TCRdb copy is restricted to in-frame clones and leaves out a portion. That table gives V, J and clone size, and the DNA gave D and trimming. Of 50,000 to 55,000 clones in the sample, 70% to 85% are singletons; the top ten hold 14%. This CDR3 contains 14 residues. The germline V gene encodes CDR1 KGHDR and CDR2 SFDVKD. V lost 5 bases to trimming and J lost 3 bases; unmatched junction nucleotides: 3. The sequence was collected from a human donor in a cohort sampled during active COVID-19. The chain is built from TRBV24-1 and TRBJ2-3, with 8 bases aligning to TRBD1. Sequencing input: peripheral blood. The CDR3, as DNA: TGTGCCACCAGTGTAACAGGGGGAACAGATACGCAGTATTTT. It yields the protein CATSVTGGTDTQYF.